This passage covers 5 T cell receptor beta chains from one sample sequenced in a study of control samples from healthy donors and cancer patients. Measured with immunoSEQ multiplex PCR; TCRdb has only the in-frame clones, and not every one. There are around 110,000 clones in the sample; around 91% occur only once, and around 1.1% lies in the top ten. The sequencing sample was made of PBMCs. All receptors derive from a woman between 45 and 60 years old with colorectal cancer.

The chain links TRBV5-1 to TRBJ1-1, with D hard to call. Germline V gene sequence: CDR1 SGHRS, CDR2 YFSETQ. The ends were cut back, 5 bases at V and 8 bases at J, with 13 bases in the middle. The CDR3 extends over 12 amino acids. The CDR3 here is CASSPSFGEAFF. CDR3 sequence (DNA): TGCGCCAGCAGTCCTTCCTTTGGAGAAGCTTTCTTT.

A note on this clone: The same CDR3 can be traced to other DNA sequences in this sample. The chain is built from TRBV9 and TRBJ1-1; D not certain. CDR3 length: 13 residues. Germline assignment: CDR1 SGDLS and CDR2 YYNGEE. The V end was cut by 1 base, the J end by 0 bases, with 4 bases between. DNA of the CDR3: TGTGCCAGCAGCGTACAGGTGAACACTGAAGCTTTCTTT. It specifies CASSVQVNTEAFF.

The CDR3 DNA reads as TGTGCCAGCAGTTCACATGGGACTAGCGGGAGTGAGACCCAGTACTTC. It codes for CASSSHGTSGSETQYF. The chain couples TRBV28 to TRBJ2-5; 14 positions match TRBD2. Germline CDR1 is MDHEN and CDR2 is SYDVKM. The length of the CDR3 is 16 residues. Trimming removed 4 bases from V and 5 bases from J; junction bases left unmatched: 6. The variable domain in full, with the rest retrieved from reference TRBV28 and TRBJ2-5, is DVKVTQSSRYLVKRTGEKVFLECVQDMDHENMFWYRQDPGLGLRLIYFSYDVKMKEKGDIPEGYSVSREKKERFSLILESASTNQTSMYLCASSSHGTSGSETQYFGPGTRLLVL.

V and J are TRBV28 and TRBJ1-3, with D possibly TRBD1 on 5 matching bases. The CDR3 has 13 residues. The V and J ends lost 3 bases and 4 bases respectively, with 7 bases between them. Per the germline V gene, CDR1 is MDHEN and CDR2 is SYDVKM. The CDR3 region has the DNA TGTGCCAGCAGTTTCGGGGCGGGAAACACCATATATTTT. The encoded protein is CASSFGAGNTIYF.

The V gene is TRBV20-1, the J gene TRBJ2-2; D is possibly TRBD1 (5 bases). The germline V and J ends were trimmed by 3 bases and 5 bases, with 10 bases remaining between them. The germline CDR1 and CDR2 sequences are DFQATT and SNEGSKA (reference sequence). This CDR3 spans 13 amino acids. The DNA for the CDR3 is TGCAGTGCTAGTAGACAGCCAACCGGGGAGCTGTTTTTT. It encodes CSASRQPTGELFF.